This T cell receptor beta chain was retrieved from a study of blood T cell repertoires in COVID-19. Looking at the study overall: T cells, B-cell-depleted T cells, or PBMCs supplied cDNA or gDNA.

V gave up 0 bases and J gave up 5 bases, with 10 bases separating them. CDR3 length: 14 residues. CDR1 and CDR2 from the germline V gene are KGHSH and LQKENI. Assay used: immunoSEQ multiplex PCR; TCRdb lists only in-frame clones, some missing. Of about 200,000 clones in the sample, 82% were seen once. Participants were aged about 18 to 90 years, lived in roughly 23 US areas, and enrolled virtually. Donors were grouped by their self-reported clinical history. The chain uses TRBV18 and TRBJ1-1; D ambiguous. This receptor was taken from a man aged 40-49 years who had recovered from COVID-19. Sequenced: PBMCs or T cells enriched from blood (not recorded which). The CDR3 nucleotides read TGTGCCAGCTCACCACCGGTAGTACGGACTGAAGCTTTCTTT. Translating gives CASSPPVVRTEAFF.